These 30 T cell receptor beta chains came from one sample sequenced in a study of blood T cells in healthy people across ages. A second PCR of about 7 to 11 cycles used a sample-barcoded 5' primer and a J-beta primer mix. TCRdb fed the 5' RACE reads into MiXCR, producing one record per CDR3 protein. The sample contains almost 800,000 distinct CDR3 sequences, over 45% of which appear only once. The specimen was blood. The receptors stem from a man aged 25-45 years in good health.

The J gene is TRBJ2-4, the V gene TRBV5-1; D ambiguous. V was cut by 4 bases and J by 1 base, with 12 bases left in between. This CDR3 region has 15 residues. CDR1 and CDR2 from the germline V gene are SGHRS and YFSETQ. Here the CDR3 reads CASSGGQFAKNIQYF. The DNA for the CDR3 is TGCGCCAGCAGCGGTGGGCAATTTGCCAAAAACATTCAGTACTTC.

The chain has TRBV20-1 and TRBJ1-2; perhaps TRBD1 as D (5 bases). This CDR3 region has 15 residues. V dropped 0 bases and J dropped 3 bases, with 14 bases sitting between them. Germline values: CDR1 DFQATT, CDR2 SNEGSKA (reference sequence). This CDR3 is CSARDLPGYDYGYTF. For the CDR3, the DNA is TGCAGTGCTAGAGATCTGCCAGGGTACGACTATGGCTACACCTTC.

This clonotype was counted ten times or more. The CDR3 region has the DNA TGTGCCAGCAGCGTAGGGACACCATTCGAGCAGTACTTC. Translated: CASSVGTPFEQYF. This rearrangement joins TRBV7-2 to TRBJ2-7; D possibly corresponds to TRBD1 (6 bases). V was cut by 5 bases and J by 6 bases, with 14 bases left in between. The CDR3 loop spans 13 amino acids. Germline V lookup: CDR1 SGHTA, CDR2 FQGNSA.

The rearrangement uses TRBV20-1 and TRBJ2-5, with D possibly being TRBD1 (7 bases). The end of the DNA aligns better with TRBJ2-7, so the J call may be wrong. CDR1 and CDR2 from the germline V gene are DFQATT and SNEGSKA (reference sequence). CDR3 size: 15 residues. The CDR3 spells CSAKKAGGNPYEQYF. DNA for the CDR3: TGCAGTGCCAAAAAGGCAGGGGGGAATCCCTACGAGCAGTACTTC.

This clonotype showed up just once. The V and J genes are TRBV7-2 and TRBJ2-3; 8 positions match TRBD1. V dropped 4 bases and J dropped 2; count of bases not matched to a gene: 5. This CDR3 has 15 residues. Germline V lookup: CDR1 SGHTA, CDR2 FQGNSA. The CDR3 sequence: CASSSQGATTDTQYF. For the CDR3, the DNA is TGTGCCAGCAGCTCCCAGGGGGCCACCACAGATACGCAGTATTTT. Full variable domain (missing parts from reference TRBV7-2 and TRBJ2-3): GAGVSQSPSNKVTEKGKDVELRCDPISGHTALYWYRQSLGQGLEFLIYFQGNSAPDKSGLPSDRFSAERTGGSVSTLTIQRTQQEDSAVYLCASSSQGATTDTQYFGPGTRLTVL.

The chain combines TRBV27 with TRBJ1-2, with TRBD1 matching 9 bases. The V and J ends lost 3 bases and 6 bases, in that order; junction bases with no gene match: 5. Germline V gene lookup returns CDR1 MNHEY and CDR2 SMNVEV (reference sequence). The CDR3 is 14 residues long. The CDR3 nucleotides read TGTGCCAGCAGTTTCCTGACAGGGGGTAATGGCTACACCTTC. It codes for CASSFLTGGNGYTF.

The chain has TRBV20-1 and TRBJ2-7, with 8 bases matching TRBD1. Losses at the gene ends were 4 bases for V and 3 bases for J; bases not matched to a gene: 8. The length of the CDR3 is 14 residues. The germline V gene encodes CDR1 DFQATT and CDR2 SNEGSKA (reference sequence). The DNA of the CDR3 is TGCAGTGCTACGCCCCGACAGGGGAACTACGAGCAGTACTTC. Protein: CSATPRQGNYEQYF.

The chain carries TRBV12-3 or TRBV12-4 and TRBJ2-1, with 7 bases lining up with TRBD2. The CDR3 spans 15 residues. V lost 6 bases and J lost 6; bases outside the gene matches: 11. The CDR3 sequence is CASRIAGLPINEQFF. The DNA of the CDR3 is TGTGCCAGCAGAATAGCGGGCCTTCCCATCAATGAGCAGTTCTTC.

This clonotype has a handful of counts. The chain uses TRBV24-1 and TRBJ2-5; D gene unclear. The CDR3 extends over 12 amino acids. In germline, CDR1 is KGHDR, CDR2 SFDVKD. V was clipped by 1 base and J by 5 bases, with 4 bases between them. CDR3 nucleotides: TGTGCCACCAGTGATTTAGGGGAGACCCAGTACTTC. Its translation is CATSDLGETQYF.

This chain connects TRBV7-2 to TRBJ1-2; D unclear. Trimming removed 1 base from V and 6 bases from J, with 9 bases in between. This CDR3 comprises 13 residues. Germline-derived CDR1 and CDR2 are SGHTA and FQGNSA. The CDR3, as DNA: TGTGCCAGCAGCTTAGTTCCGGAGAATGGCTACACCTTC. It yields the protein CASSLVPENGYTF.

Here the CDR3 DNA reads TGCAGTGCTAGCGGGGGGACCGGTCTCGGCTATGAGCAGTTCTTC. Protein sequence: CSASGGTGLGYEQFF. This chain connects TRBV20-1 to TRBJ2-1, with 7 bases matching TRBD2. The V gene's germline CDR1 is DFQATT and CDR2 SNEGSKA (reference sequence). The CDR3 sequence is 15 residues long. J lost 8 bases, V lost 3 bases, and 13 bases had no gene match.

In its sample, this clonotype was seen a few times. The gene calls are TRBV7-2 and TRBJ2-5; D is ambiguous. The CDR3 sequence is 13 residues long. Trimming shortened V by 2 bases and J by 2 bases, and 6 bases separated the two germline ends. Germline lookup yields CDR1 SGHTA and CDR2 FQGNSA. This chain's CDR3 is CASSLKGQETQYF. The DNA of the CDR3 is TGTGCCAGCAGCTTAAAAGGACAAGAGACCCAGTACTTC.

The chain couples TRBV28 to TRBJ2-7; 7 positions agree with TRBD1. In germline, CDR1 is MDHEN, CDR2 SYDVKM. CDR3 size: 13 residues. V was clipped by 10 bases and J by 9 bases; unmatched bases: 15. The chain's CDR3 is CATETGWVPGQYF. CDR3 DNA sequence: TGTGCCACCGAGACAGGGTGGGTGCCAGGGCAGTACTTC.

CDR3 nucleotides: TGTGCCAGCAGAAACGACGGCCAAGAGACCCAGTACTTC. Its protein is CASRNDGQETQYF. The rearrangement uses TRBV28 and TRBJ2-5; no clear D. Between the trimmed V and J ends, which lost 6 bases and 1 base, there was a span of 9 bases. CDR3 length: 13 residues. Germline V gene lookup returns CDR1 MDHEN and CDR2 SYDVKM.

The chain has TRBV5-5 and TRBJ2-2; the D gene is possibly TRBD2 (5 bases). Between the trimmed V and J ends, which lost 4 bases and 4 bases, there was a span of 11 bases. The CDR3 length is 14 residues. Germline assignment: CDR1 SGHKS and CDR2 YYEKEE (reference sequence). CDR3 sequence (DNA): TGTGCCAGCAGCCTGCTGGAGGTCACCGGGGAGCTGTTTTTT. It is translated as CASSLLEVTGELFF.

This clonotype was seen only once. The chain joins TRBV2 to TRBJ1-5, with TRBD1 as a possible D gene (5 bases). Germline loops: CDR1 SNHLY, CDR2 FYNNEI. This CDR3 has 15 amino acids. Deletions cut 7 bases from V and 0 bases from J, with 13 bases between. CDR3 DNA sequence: TGTGCCAGCAACGGGGCAATCAATAGCAATCAGCCCCAGCATTTT. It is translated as CASNGAINSNQPQHF.

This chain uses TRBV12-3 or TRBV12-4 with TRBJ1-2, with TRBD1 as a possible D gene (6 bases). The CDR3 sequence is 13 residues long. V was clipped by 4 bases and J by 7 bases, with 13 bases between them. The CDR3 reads CASSYAGAGGYTF. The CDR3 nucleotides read TGTGCCAGCAGTTACGCAGGGGCGGGTGGCTACACCTTC.

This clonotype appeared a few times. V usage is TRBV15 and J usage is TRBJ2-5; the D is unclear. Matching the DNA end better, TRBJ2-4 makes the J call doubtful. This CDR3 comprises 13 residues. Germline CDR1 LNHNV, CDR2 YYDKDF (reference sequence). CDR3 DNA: TGTGCCACCAGCAGTGGTTTTTTGGACATTCAGTACTTC. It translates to CATSSGFLDIQYF.

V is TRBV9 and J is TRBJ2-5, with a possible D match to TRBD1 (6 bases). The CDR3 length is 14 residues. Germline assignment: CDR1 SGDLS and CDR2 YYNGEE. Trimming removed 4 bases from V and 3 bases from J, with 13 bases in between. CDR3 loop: CASSLGGTKETQYF. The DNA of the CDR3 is TGTGCCAGCAGCCTAGGGGGTACTAAAGAGACCCAGTACTTC.

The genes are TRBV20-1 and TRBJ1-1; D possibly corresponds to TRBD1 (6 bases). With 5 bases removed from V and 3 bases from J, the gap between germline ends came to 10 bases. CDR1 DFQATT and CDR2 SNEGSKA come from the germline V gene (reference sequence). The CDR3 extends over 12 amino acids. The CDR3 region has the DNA TGCAGTGCTGGGGACACATACACTGAAGCTTTCTTT. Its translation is CSAGDTYTEAFF.

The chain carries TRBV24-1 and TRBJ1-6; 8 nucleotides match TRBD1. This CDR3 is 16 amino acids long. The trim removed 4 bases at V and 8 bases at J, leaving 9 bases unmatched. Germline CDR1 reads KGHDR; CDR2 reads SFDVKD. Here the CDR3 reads CATSDRTGSRDSPLHF. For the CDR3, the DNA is TGTGCCACCAGTGACAGGACAGGGAGTAGGGATTCACCCCTCCACTTT.

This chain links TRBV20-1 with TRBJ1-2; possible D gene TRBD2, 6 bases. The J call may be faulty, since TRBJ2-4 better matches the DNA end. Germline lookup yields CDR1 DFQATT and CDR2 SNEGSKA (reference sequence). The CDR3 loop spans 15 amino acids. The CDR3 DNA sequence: TGCAGTGCTAGAGATTTCTCGGGAGTGGAGGACATTCAGTACTTC. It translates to CSARDFSGVEDIQYF.

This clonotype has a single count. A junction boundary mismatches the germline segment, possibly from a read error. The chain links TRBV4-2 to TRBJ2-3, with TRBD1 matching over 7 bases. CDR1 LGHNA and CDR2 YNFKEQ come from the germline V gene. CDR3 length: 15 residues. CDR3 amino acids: CASSPQGDPTDPQYF. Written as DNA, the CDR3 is TGTGCCAGCAGCCCGCAGGGGGACCCAACAGATCCGCAGTATTTT.

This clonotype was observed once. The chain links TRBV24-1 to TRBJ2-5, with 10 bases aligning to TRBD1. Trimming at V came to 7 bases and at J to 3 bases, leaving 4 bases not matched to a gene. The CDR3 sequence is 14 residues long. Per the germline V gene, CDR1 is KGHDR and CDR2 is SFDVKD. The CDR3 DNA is TGTGCCACCAGGGGGACAGGGGTCGAAGAGACCCAGTACTTC. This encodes CATRGTGVEETQYF.

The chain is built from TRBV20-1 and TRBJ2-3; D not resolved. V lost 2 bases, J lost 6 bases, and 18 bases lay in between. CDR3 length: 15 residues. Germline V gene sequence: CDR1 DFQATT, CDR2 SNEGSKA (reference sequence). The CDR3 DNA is TGCAGTGCTAGATCACTATCTCCCTTTTCGGATACGCAGTATTTT. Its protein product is CSARSLSPFSDTQYF.

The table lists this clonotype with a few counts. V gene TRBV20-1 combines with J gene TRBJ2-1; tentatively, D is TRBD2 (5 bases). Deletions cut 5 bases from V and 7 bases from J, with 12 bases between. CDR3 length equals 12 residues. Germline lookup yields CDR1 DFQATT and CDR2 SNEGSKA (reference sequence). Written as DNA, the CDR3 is TGCAGTGCTCCGGGGAAGCGGAATGAGCAGTTCTTC. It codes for CSAPGKRNEQFF.

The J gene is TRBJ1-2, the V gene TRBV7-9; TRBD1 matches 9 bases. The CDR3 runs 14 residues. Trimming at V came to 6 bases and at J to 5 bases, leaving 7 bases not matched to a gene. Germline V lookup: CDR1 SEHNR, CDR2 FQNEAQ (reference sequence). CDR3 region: CASRSDRGEYGYTF. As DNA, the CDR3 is TGTGCCAGCAGATCTGACAGGGGGGAGTATGGCTACACCTTC.

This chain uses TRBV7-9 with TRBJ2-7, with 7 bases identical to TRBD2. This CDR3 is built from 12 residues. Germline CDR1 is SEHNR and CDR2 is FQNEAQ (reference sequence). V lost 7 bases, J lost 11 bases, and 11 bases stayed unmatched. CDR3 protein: CASTAIAREEYF. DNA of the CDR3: TGTGCCAGCACCGCGATTGCCCGGGAGGAGTACTTC.

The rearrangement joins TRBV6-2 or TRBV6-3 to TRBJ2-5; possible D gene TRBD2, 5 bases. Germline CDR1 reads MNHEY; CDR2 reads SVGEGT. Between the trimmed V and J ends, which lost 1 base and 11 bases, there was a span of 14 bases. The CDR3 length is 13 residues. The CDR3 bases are TGTGCCAGCAGTTACTGGTCTCGGGATGAGCAGTACTTC. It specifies CASSYWSRDEQYF.

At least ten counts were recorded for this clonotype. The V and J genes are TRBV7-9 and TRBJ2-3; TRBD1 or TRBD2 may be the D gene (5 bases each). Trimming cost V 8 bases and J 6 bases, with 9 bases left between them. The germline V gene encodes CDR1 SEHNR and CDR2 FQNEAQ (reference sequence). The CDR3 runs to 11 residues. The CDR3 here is CASGTVDTQYF. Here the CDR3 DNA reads TGTGCCAGCGGGACGGTTGATACGCAGTATTTT.